The next 3 T cell receptor beta chains were all read from a single sample in a study of blood T cells in healthy people across ages. Using a J-beta primer mix together with a sample-barcoded 5' primer, a second PCR was run for about 6 to 12 cycles. TCRdb redid the calling of the 5' RACE reads with MiXCR, one entry per CDR3 protein. The profile shows more than 900,000 distinct CDR3 sequences, about 25% of them singletons. This sample also belongs to another study, concerning T cells of mothers and their children.

Sequenced input: blood. These TCRs come from a girl between 2 and 10 years old in good health.

This clonotype occurred a few times. This sequence joins TRBV28 and TRBJ1-2; D remains unclear. The germline V gene has CDR1 MDHEN and CDR2 SYDVKM. V was cut by 3 bases and J by 2 bases, with 10 bases left in between. This CDR3 is 14 amino acids long. The CDR3 spells CASSFADLNYGYTF. In DNA, the CDR3 is TGTGCCAGCAGTTTCGCCGACCTGAACTATGGCTACACCTTC.

The CDR3 bases are TGTGCCAGCAGTTCCGGACTACTGAGCGAAGCTTTCTTT. It yields the protein CASSSGLLSEAFF. The chain has TRBV6-5 and TRBJ1-1; D gene unclear. Trimming removed 4 bases from V and 8 bases from J, with 14 bases in between. The CDR3 contains 13 residues. Germline V CDR1 and CDR2: MNHEY, SVGAGI.

The sample holds a few counts of this clonotype. J is TRBJ2-1 and V is TRBV7-9; D possibly corresponds to TRBD1 (7 bases). Between the trimmed V and J ends, which lost 4 bases and 3 bases, there was a span of 13 bases. The germline V gene has CDR1 SEHNR and CDR2 FQNEAQ (reference sequence). The CDR3 runs 15 residues. The CDR3 coding sequence is TGTGCCAGCAGCTGGCGGGACAGCAACTACAATGAGCAGTTCTTC. This codes for CASSWRDSNYNEQFF. Full variable domain (remainder filled in from reference TRBV7-9 and TRBJ2-1): DTGVSQNPRHKITKRGQNVTFRCDPISEHNRLYWYRQTLGQGPEFLTYFQNEAQLEKSRLLSDRFSAERPKGSFSTLEIQRTEQGDSAMYLCASSWRDSNYNEQFFGPGTRLTVL.